This TCR beta chain was identified during a study of T cell responses to AZD1222 COVID-19 vaccine. Clones were read by immunoSEQ multiplex PCR, and TCRdb kept only the in-frame ones, dropping some. The sample records about 120,000 clones, 80% to 90% being singletons. Regarding the study as a whole: Receipt of two AZD1222 doses was followed by a rise in Spike-specific TCR breadth and depth. The donors showed a predominance of white British ancestry and of females, with possible underestimation of clonal diversity.

As for this clone: Its antigen remains unknown.

The origin of this receptor is an adult in good health. The sequencing here drew on peripheral blood, taken on day 0 of AZD1222 vaccination.

The DNA for the CDR3 is TGTGCCAGCAGACTAACAGGGGGCCATGGCTACACCTTC. It encodes CASRLTGGHGYTF. This chain joins TRBV11-2 and TRBJ1-2; 9 nucleotides line up with TRBD1. Germline CDR1 reads SGHAT; CDR2 reads FQNNGV. CDR3 size: 13 residues. After removal of 6 bases from V and 6 bases from J, the junction contained 5 bases not matched to a gene.